One and the same sample provided the 9 T cell receptor beta chains below, sequenced in a study of T cell responses to AZD1222 COVID-19 vaccine. Sequenced by immunoSEQ multiplex PCR; TCRdb stores in-frame clones only, minus some. The repertoire holds tens of thousands of clones, with around 80% as singletons. This specimen was peripheral blood, taken on day 0 of AZD1222 vaccination. These receptors were obtained from an adult in good health.

The V call is TRBV4-2, the J call TRBJ2-2; no clear D. This CDR3 has 10 residues. Germline V gives CDR1 LGHNA, CDR2 YNFKEQ. V was pared by 6 bases and J by 7 bases, with 3 bases between. In DNA form, the CDR3 reads TGTGCCAGCAGGAGCGGGGAGCTGTTTTTT. Translation gives CASRSGELFF.

V gene TRBV2 combines with J gene TRBJ1-6, with D maybe TRBD1 (5 bases). Deletions cut 6 bases from V and 0 bases from J, with 12 bases between. The CDR3 has 16 residues. CDR1 is SNHLY and CDR2 is FYNNEI in the germline V gene. The CDR3 DNA is TGTGCCAGCAGCGGACATAGGAGCTCCTATAATTCACCCCTCCACTTT. Translation: CASSGHRSSYNSPLHF.

This clone appeared a few times. The chain carries TRBV19 and TRBJ1-2; the D is unclear. Looked up from germline, CDR1 is LNHDA and CDR2 is SQIVND (reference sequence). Deletions cut 0 bases from V and 2 bases from J, with 19 bases between. The CDR3 covers 18 residues. The CDR3 reads CASSIDRLTPVGNYGYTF. CDR3 bases: TGTGCCAGTAGTATAGATCGTTTGACTCCGGTGGGAAACTATGGCTACACCTTC.

The J gene is TRBJ2-3, the V gene TRBV2, with 9 nucleotides matching TRBD2. Germline lookup yields CDR1 SNHLY and CDR2 FYNNEI. With 7 bases clipped from V and 1 base from J, the junction kept 3 bases outside the gene matches. This CDR3 has 14 amino acids. The CDR3 nucleotides read TGTGCCAGCATCACTAGCGGGCGCACAGATACGCAGTATTTT. Its translation: CASITSGRTDTQYF. Drawing the rest from reference TRBV2 and TRBJ2-3, the complete variable domain is EPEVTQTPSHQVTQMGQEVILRCVPISNHLYFYWYRQILGQKVEFLVSFYNNEISEKSEIFDDQFSVERPDGSNFTLKIRSTKLEDSAMYFCASITSGRTDTQYFGPGTRLTVL.

The CDR3 reads CASSFGQGAGQPQHF. CDR3 coding DNA: TGCGCCAGCAGCTTCGGACAGGGGGCGGGTCAGCCCCAGCATTTT. The V gene is TRBV5-1, the J gene TRBJ1-5; 11 nucleotides line up with TRBD1. CDR1 and CDR2 from the germline V gene are SGHRS and YFSETQ. V lost 2 bases to trimming and J lost 6 bases; unmatched junction nucleotides: 4. The CDR3 has 15 amino acids.

The V call is TRBV6-1, the J call TRBJ2-7, with 7 positions matching TRBD1. Germline CDR1 is MNHNS and CDR2 is SASEGT. Trimming removed 2 bases from V and 3 bases from J; junction bases left unmatched: 7. The CDR3 consists of 15 residues. Here the CDR3 DNA reads TGTGCCAGCAGTGAACGCCCGGGACAGAACTACGAGCAGTACTTC. This encodes CASSERPGQNYEQYF.

The chain combines TRBV9 with TRBJ1-2, with 8 bases identical to TRBD1. Germline values: CDR1 SGDLS, CDR2 YYNGEE. J was trimmed by 7 bases and V by 2 bases; bases with no gene match: 4. This CDR3 spans 13 amino acids. CDR3 nucleotides: TGTGCCAGCAGCGTCGACAGGGGCAGTGGCTACACCTTC. The encoded protein is CASSVDRGSGYTF.

The rearrangement joins TRBV10-3 to TRBJ2-7; the D gene is possibly TRBD2 (6 bases). CDR1 is ENHRY and CDR2 is SYGVKD in the germline V gene. This CDR3 has 14 amino acids. Trimming took off 10 bases at V and 4 bases at J, with 20 bases between the two ends. The CDR3 DNA sequence: TGTGCCACCCAAGGAAGAGCCCTAGCGTACGAGCAGTACTTC. It specifies CATQGRALAYEQYF.

This clone was seen a handful of times. The J gene is TRBJ2-1, the V gene TRBV7-6; 12 bases are a match to TRBD2. Germline CDR1 SGHVS, CDR2 FNYEAQ. V trimming: 5 bases; J trimming: 7 bases; junction bases outside the gene matches: 12. This CDR3 contains 17 residues. Here the CDR3 DNA reads TGTGCCAGCAGCCGCTCTCCTAGCGGGGGGGCAGGAAATGAGCAGTTCTTC. It specifies CASSRSPSGGAGNEQFF.